This TCR beta chain was obtained from a study of Ad26.COV2.S vaccination and SARS-CoV-2 variants. Overall study findings and caveats: Compared with placebo recipients, vaccine recipients had higher spike-specific TCR breadth.

Germline V lookup: CDR1 KGHDR, CDR2 SFDVKD. With 6 bases removed from V and 0 bases from J, the gap between germline ends came to 14 bases. The CDR3 consists of 16 residues. Treatment specified: 19 received Ad26.COV2.S at low or high dose, single or two shots; 5 received placebo; per-sample allocation not given. The investigators took samples on day 63 after the first vaccine or placebo injection. This table comes from immunoSEQ multiplex PCR, and its TCRdb copy is limited to in-frame clones, with some not included. The profile covers 360,000 or so clones, with around nine tenths appearing a single time and around 1.9% taken by the ten largest. A word on this clone: The antigen remains unidentified.

This TCR was recovered from a person between 18 and 65 years old who received the Ad26.COV2.S COVID-19 vaccine or a placebo. This rearrangement joins TRBV24-1 to TRBJ2-4; D is unresolved. The sample in question was peripheral blood, obtained in a trial of Ad26.COV2.S vaccine versus placebo. The CDR3 here is CATSTTTGLAKNIQYF. CDR3 sequence (DNA): TGTGCCACCAGTACAACGACCGGGTTAGCCAAAAACATTCAGTACTTC.